The T cell receptor (beta chain) described here comes from a study of cytomegalovirus exposure and HLA in healthy donors. V lost 3 bases to trimming and J lost 2 bases, with 11 bases between them. Germline values: CDR1 SQVTM, CDR2 ANQGSEA. This CDR3 spans 13 amino acids. This clone was observed once. Its antigen is unidentified. Study-level results: V- and J-gene trimming in TCR beta was tied to a missense DCLRE1C variant by an analysis performed later.

In the PCR, 60 Vbeta and 13 Jbeta primers were used. Clones were read by immunoSEQ multiplex PCR, and TCRdb kept only the in-frame ones, dropping some. The sample yields approximately 150,000 clones, about three quarters seen once. The chain uses TRBV29-1 and TRBJ2-7, with D perhaps matching TRBD2 (6 bases). The TCR comes from a woman in her 40s in good health and CMV-seropositive. The sample was PBMCs. The CDR3 reads CSVERGNTYEQYF. The CDR3 DNA reads as TGCAGCGTTGAGCGGGGCAATACCTACGAGCAGTACTTC.